This TCR beta chain was documented in a study of blood T cell repertoires in COVID-19. Study overall: The study drew acute and convalescent COVID-19 samples from the United States, Italy and Spain. T cells, B-cell-depleted T cells, or PBMCs provided the cDNA or gDNA that served as material.

Per the germline V gene, CDR1 is SNHLY and CDR2 is FYNNEI. V was clipped by 6 bases and J by 2 bases; unmatched bases: 4. The CDR3 is 15 residues long. Profiling relied on immunoSEQ multiplex PCR, and the TCRdb table lists in-frame clones only, not all of them. Of 110,000 or so clones in the sample, roughly 84% were seen once. The chain combines TRBV2 with TRBJ2-7; 13 nucleotides agree with TRBD2. Source material: peripheral blood. This receptor was identified in an elderly woman with active or convalescent COVID-19. The DNA for the CDR3 is TGTGCCAGCAGGAAGGGACTAGCGGGAACCTACGAGCAGTACTTC. Its protein is CASRKGLAGTYEQYF.